The 32 T cell receptor beta chains listed next were all sequenced from one sample in a study of post-analysis software for immune sequencing data. No antigens are known for them. Findings of the study overall: Among 5 or 6 TRBV segments more frequent in patients than controls were TRBV5-6, TRBV5-1 and TRBV20-1.

Unique molecular identifiers tagged the TCR beta cDNA libraries. TCRdb ran MiXCR on the PCR reads and lists one entry per CDR3 protein. The sample lists about 810,000 distinct CDR3 sequences, 53% seen once, with 4% to 5.5% in the top ten. Specimen: blood. The receptors here all came from a girl aged 5 to 17 with multiple sclerosis.

In this sample, this clonotype turned up a few times. This rearrangement joins TRBV7-2 to TRBJ2-1; 11 bases map to TRBD2. Germline V lookup: CDR1 SGHTA, CDR2 FQGNSA. V dropped 5 bases and J dropped 0; count of bases not matched to a gene: 6. There are 17 residues in the CDR3. CDR3 DNA: TGTGCCAGCAGCCGCGGTAGCGGGAGGGGCTCCTACAATGAGCAGTTCTTC. Translating it yields CASSRGSGRGSYNEQFF.

This clonotype showed up just a few times. The rearrangement links TRBV6-2 or TRBV6-3 to TRBJ2-7; no firm D call. Germline V CDR1 and CDR2: MNHEY, SVGEGT. Trimming stripped 0 bases from V and 3 bases from J, with 6 bases between. This CDR3 is built from 13 residues. CDR3 sequence (DNA): TGTGCCAGCAGTTACTCAAGGTTCTACGAGCAGTACTTC. Its translation is CASSYSRFYEQYF.

This rearrangement joins TRBV20-1 to TRBJ1-5, with D hard to call. Germline V gene lookup returns CDR1 DFQATT and CDR2 SNEGSKA (reference sequence). V lost 1 base and J lost 0, with 7 bases in between. The CDR3 sequence is 14 residues long. CDR3 residues: CSARGVNSNQPQHF. CDR3 DNA sequence: TGCAGTGCTAGAGGAGTAAATAGCAATCAGCCCCAGCATTTT.

This sequence joins TRBV20-1 and TRBJ2-1; D gene ambiguous. Germline V lookup: CDR1 DFQATT, CDR2 SNEGSKA (reference sequence). The CDR3 runs to 12 residues. V was clipped by 3 bases and J by 6 bases, with 9 bases between them. This CDR3 is CSARYAGNEQFF. CDR3 nucleotide sequence: TGCAGTGCTAGGTATGCAGGCAATGAGCAGTTCTTC.

Only a few counts were recorded for this clonotype. The rearrangement uses TRBV3-1 and TRBJ2-7; D is uncertain. The CDR3 contains 14 residues. V shed 0 bases and J shed 2 bases, with 8 bases lying between them. From germline, CDR1 is LGHDT and CDR2 YNNKEL (reference sequence). For the CDR3, the DNA is TGTGCCAGCAGCCAAGATTCACGGACCTACGAGCAGTACTTC. Its protein product is CASSQDSRTYEQYF.

The chain uses TRBV7-9 and TRBJ2-3, with TRBD1 matching 7 bases. V dropped 5 bases and J dropped 0; count of bases not matched to a gene: 11. Germline CDR1 SEHNR, CDR2 FQNEAQ (reference sequence). This CDR3 is built from 17 residues. The CDR3 sequence is CASSMYPDRASTDTQYF. In DNA form, the CDR3 reads TGTGCCAGCAGCATGTATCCTGACAGGGCTAGCACAGATACGCAGTATTTT.

The rearrangement links TRBV2 to TRBJ2-7, with 12 nucleotides matching TRBD1. The CDR3 contains 14 residues. Germline-derived CDR1 and CDR2 are SNHLY and FYNNEI. Here the CDR3 DNA reads TGTACCAAACGGGACAGGGGGCGATCCTACGAGCAGTACTTC. This translates into CTKRDRGRSYEQYF.

A few counts support this clonotype. Here the CDR3 reads CASSPDSGRGQGHYEQYF. In DNA, the CDR3 is TGTGCCAGCAGTCCAGATTCGGGGAGGGGACAGGGACACTACGAGCAGTACTTC. The chain combines TRBV12-3 or TRBV12-4 with TRBJ2-7; 9 nucleotides align to TRBD1. Trimming removed 5 bases from V and 3 bases from J; junction bases left unmatched: 17. CDR3 length: 18 residues.

The chain joins TRBV20-1 to TRBJ2-5, with TRBD2 identical over 7 bases. This CDR3 contains 15 residues. The V segment lost 3 bases and the J segment 2 bases; nucleotides outside the gene matches: 9. The V gene's germline CDR1 is DFQATT and CDR2 SNEGSKA (reference sequence). The CDR3 here is CSARWGGRRQETQYF. In nucleotides, the CDR3 is TGCAGTGCTAGGTGGGGGGGAAGGAGACAAGAGACCCAGTACTTC.

The rearrangement uses TRBV6-5 and TRBJ2-6; TRBD1 matches 9 bases. CDR1 and CDR2 from the germline V gene are MNHEY and SVGAGI. The V and J ends lost 5 bases and 0 bases, in that order; junction bases with no gene match: 11. The CDR3 is made up of 19 amino acids. The CDR3 DNA follows: TGTGCCAGCAGTCTCTCGGGACAGGGCGTAAGCTCTGGGGCCAACGTCCTGACTTTC. The encoded protein is CASSLSGQGVSSGANVLTF.

The chain has TRBV29-1 and TRBJ2-3; the D gene could be TRBD1 or TRBD2 (6 bases each). Trimming pared 8 bases from V and 1 base from J, leaving 13 bases between. The CDR3 loop spans 13 amino acids. Germline V CDR1 and CDR2: SQVTM, ANQGSEA. CDR3 in amino acids: CSTGRGGTDTQYF. The CDR3 coding sequence is TGCAGCACCGGAAGGGGGGGCACAGATACGCAGTATTTT.

Of note for this clonotype: One end of the junction fails to match germline, which may point to a read error. The V and J genes are TRBV7-7 and TRBJ1-1, with D maybe TRBD1 (6 bases). The length of the CDR3 is 15 residues. CDR1 SSHAT and CDR2 FNYEAQ come from the germline V gene (reference sequence). The CDR3: CASSPPGTKNTEAFF. As DNA, the CDR3 is TGTGCTAGCAGCCCCCCCGGGACAAAGAACACTGAAGCTTTCTTT.

J is TRBJ2-3 and V is TRBV5-1; 13 nucleotides align to TRBD2. Germline V CDR1 and CDR2: SGHRS, YFSETQ. The J segment lost 1 base and the V segment lost 5 bases, leaving 10 bases of the junction unmatched. The CDR3 contains 18 residues. The chain's CDR3 is CASRNPGLAGSRTDTQYF. For the CDR3, the DNA is TGCGCCAGCAGAAATCCGGGACTAGCGGGGTCACGCACAGATACGCAGTATTTT.

The V gene is TRBV6-6, the J gene TRBJ2-5; 9 nucleotides align to TRBD2. The J call could be wrong; TRBJ2-7 is a better fit for the DNA end. The CDR3 totals 15 residues. Per the germline V gene, CDR1 is MNHNY and CDR2 is SVGAGI (reference sequence). Here the CDR3 DNA reads TGTGCCAGCAGTTCCCCGGGACTAGCTTTCTACGAGCAGTACTTC. This sequence encodes CASSSPGLAFYEQYF.

The rearrangement uses TRBV4-2 and TRBJ2-1; D possibly corresponds to TRBD2 (6 bases). Per germline, CDR1 LGHNA and CDR2 YNFKEQ. The CDR3 covers 16 residues. V was clipped by 0 bases and J by 4 bases, with 13 bases between them. CDR3 bases: TGTGCCAGCAGCCAAGATTGGGATAGCGGTTACAATGAGCAGTTCTTC. It codes for CASSQDWDSGYNEQFF.

The rearrangement joins TRBV5-1 to TRBJ2-3, with TRBD2 matching 13 bases. Trimming at V came to 4 bases and at J to 4 bases, leaving 12 bases not matched to a gene. In germline, CDR1 is SGHRS, CDR2 YFSETQ. The CDR3 sequence is 18 residues long. CDR3: CASSTIASTSGRADTQYF. The CDR3 DNA follows: TGCGCCAGCAGCACAATCGCGTCCACTAGCGGGAGGGCAGATACGCAGTATTTT.

This chain links TRBV12-3 or TRBV12-4 with TRBJ2-7; TRBD1 agrees at 9 bases. V dropped 5 bases and J dropped 1; count of bases not matched to a gene: 9. The CDR3 runs to 16 residues. The CDR3 sequence: CASSPGQGVGSYEQYF. CDR3 nucleotide sequence: TGTGCCAGCAGTCCGGGACAGGGCGTTGGGTCCTACGAGCAGTACTTC.

The chain combines TRBV27 with TRBJ1-4; tentatively, D is TRBD1 (5 bases). The CDR3 length is 16 residues. Trimming left V 3 bases short and J 1 base short, with 12 bases between. The V gene's germline CDR1 is MNHEY and CDR2 SMNVEV (reference sequence). The DNA of the CDR3 is TGTGCCAGCAGTTTTTTCAGGGATAAAACTAATGAAAAACTGTTTTTT. Translation gives CASSFFRDKTNEKLFF.

The chain joins TRBV20-1 to TRBJ2-5, with 14 bases fitting TRBD2. Germline trimming cut 5 bases from V and 5 bases from J; bases unmatched to any gene: 13. This CDR3 has 17 amino acids. From germline, CDR1 is DFQATT and CDR2 SNEGSKA (reference sequence). This CDR3 is CSAGRHGTSGSLETQYF. The CDR3 coding sequence is TGCAGTGCTGGACGACATGGGACTAGCGGGAGTCTGGAGACCCAGTACTTC.

CDR3: CAGRWGAIDTQYF. The CDR3 coding sequence is TGTGCCGGGCGGTGGGGGGCTATAGATACGCAGTATTTT. The J gene is TRBJ2-3, the V gene TRBV6-1; either TRBD1 or TRBD2 may fit D (6 bases each). Germline-derived CDR1 and CDR2 are MNHNS and SASEGT. The V gene lost 11 bases and the J gene lost 5 bases, with 17 bases spanning the gap. The CDR3 runs 13 residues.

This clonotype has a handful of counts. V usage is TRBV20-1 and J usage is TRBJ2-7, with 8 bases lining up with TRBD1. Germline lookup yields CDR1 DFQATT and CDR2 SNEGSKA (reference sequence). The V segment lost 3 bases and the J segment 2 bases; nucleotides outside the gene matches: 3. CDR3 length equals 13 residues. The CDR3 region is CSASGQGTYEQYF. CDR3 nucleotide sequence: TGCAGTGCTAGCGGACAGGGTACCTACGAGCAGTACTTC.

This clonotype showed up just a few times. The gene calls are TRBV7-9 and TRBJ2-4; 9 bases are shared with TRBD1. The DNA matches TRBJ2-7 better at its end, which makes the J call doubtful. Germline V gene sequence: CDR1 SEHNR, CDR2 FQNEAQ (reference sequence). The CDR3 consists of 14 residues. This CDR3 reads CASSPEDRGFEQYF. CDR3 DNA sequence: TGTGCCAGCAGCCCGGAGGACAGGGGTTTCGAGCAGTACTTC.

This clonotype was seen only a few times. This chain links TRBV9 with TRBJ2-1; 7 bases line up with TRBD1. Germline CDR1 reads SGDLS; CDR2 reads YYNGEE. Trimming removed 3 bases from V and 10 bases from J; junction bases left unmatched: 7. The CDR3 sequence is 13 residues long. CDR3 in DNA: TGTGCCAGCAGCGACGACAGGGTAGGGGAGCAGTTCTTC. Its protein product is CASSDDRVGEQFF.

This clonotype has a handful of counts. The chain joins TRBV20-1 to TRBJ2-7; 9 bases match TRBD2. The closer fit of TRBJ2-5 to the DNA end suggests the J call may be wrong. The germline V gene has CDR1 DFQATT and CDR2 SNEGSKA (reference sequence). The CDR3 length is 15 residues. The CDR3 reads CSAKDGSGSGETQYF. The CDR3 nucleotides are TGCAGTGCTAAAGACGGTAGCGGGAGCGGTGAGACCCAGTACTTC.

The chain links TRBV29-1 to TRBJ2-3, with no clear D. CDR1 is SQVTM and CDR2 is ANQGSEA in the germline V gene. The CDR3 runs to 13 residues. The V end lost 4 bases, the J end lost 1 base, and 9 bases lay between the germline ends. In DNA form, the CDR3 reads TGCAGCGTTGGAACAACCGGCACAGATACGCAGTATTTT. Protein product: CSVGTTGTDTQYF.

The CDR3 loop is CSAREEGHHYEQYF. In DNA, the CDR3 is TGCAGTGCTAGAGAAGAGGGACATCACTACGAGCAGTACTTC. This sequence joins TRBV20-1 and TRBJ2-7; TRBD1 is a possible D gene (6 bases). The CDR3 is 14 amino acids. Between the trimmed V and J ends, which lost 0 bases and 3 bases, there was a span of 12 bases. From germline, CDR1 is DFQATT and CDR2 SNEGSKA (reference sequence).

This clonotype has more than one count but fewer than ten. The chain links TRBV29-1 to TRBJ1-2; D is ambiguous. The CDR3 consists of 11 residues. V lost 6 bases and J lost 4, with 9 bases in between. Germline CDR1 is SQVTM and CDR2 is ANQGSEA. The CDR3 loop is CSVQGPYGYTF. Written as DNA, the CDR3 is TGCAGCGTACAAGGACCCTATGGCTACACCTTC.

The gene calls are TRBV20-1 and TRBJ2-1; 9 nucleotides match TRBD1. The CDR3 loop spans 14 amino acids. V was clipped by 5 bases and J by 6 bases; unmatched bases: 8. Germline lookup yields CDR1 DFQATT and CDR2 SNEGSKA (reference sequence). CDR3 region: CSAGKRDRVNEQFF. Here the CDR3 DNA reads TGCAGTGCTGGGAAACGGGACAGGGTCAATGAGCAGTTCTTC.

The gene calls are TRBV5-1 and TRBJ1-2; no clear D. The V gene's germline CDR1 is SGHRS and CDR2 YFSETQ. This CDR3 contains 14 residues. The V end lost 0 bases, the J end lost 6 bases, and 12 bases lay between the germline ends. The CDR3 nucleotides read TGCGCCAGCAGCTTGGGGGCCGACCCAAATGGCTACACCTTC. It translates to CASSLGADPNGYTF.

The table lists this clonotype with a few counts. V usage is TRBV9 and J usage is TRBJ2-4, with D possibly called TRBD1 or TRBD2 (5 bases each). The closer fit of TRBJ2-7 to the DNA end suggests the J call may be wrong. The CDR3 length is 13 residues. Germline loops: CDR1 SGDLS, CDR2 YYNGEE. The DNA for the CDR3 is TGTGCCAGCAGCGGATATGAGGGACACGAGCAGTACTTC. As protein: CASSGYEGHEQYF.

The rearrangement links TRBV5-1 to TRBJ2-5; D possibly corresponds to TRBD2 (6 bases). Judging by the DNA end, TRBJ2-7 fits better; the J call may be wrong. CDR3 length: 15 amino acids. Germline CDR1 and CDR2: SGHRS and YFSETQ. The CDR3 nucleotides are TGCGCCAGCAGCTTGGGGCCGACGGACTACCCCGAGCAGTACTTC. It is translated as CASSLGPTDYPEQYF.

The chain is built from TRBV9 and TRBJ2-2, with 7 bases fitting TRBD1. The CDR3 has 15 amino acids. Germline V CDR1 and CDR2: SGDLS, YYNGEE. The V gene end was trimmed by 0 bases and the J gene end by 5 bases; junction bases not matched to a gene: 4. This CDR3 is CASSVVQGRTGELFF. CDR3 coding DNA: TGTGCCAGCAGCGTAGTACAGGGGCGGACCGGGGAGCTGTTTTTT.